This T cell receptor beta chain was found in a study of cytomegalovirus exposure and HLA in healthy donors (dated 2017 in TCRdb). Regarding the study in general: According to a later analysis, one platform produced both the roughly 130 validation repertoires and the 666 repertoires of the first cohort. The study aimed to test whether signatures of past pathogen exposure could be identified by cataloging public T cell receptors. Besides the first cohort of 666 subjects, a separate validation cohort made up of 120 different subjects was used. To predict cytomegalovirus infection status, the study brought together high-throughput TCR immunosequencing, statistical association of individual TCRs with disease status, and machine learning. Findings and caveats that apply to the study as a whole: In a later analysis, TCRs clustered in the first cohort were found to also tend to co-occur in the 110 or so validation repertoires, with around 94% of cluster scores above 0. The validation cohort had no HLA typing available for a later analysis, so co-occurrence within that cohort was assessed over all 130 or so repertoires. According to the authors, the approach could potentially be generalized to other disease states and immunological phenotypes. In both the original and validation cohorts, the classifier was reported to diagnose cytomegalovirus status with high specificity and sensitivity. A few of the identified cytomegalovirus-associated TCR beta chains were confirmed in vitro to be specific for cytomegalovirus antigens. Most TCR sequences were seen in very few donors, while some public TCRs were found in many individuals. The study listed approximately 160 TCR beta chains as associated with cytomegalovirus.

Receptor amplification or capture employed the immunoSEQ multiplex PCR assay. Per the original workflow: To diagnose cytomegalovirus status from the catalog of TCR beta chain sequences, a statistical classification framework was built. TCRdb re-hosts the immuneACCESS table, in-frame sequences only. Its copies lack some clones; in the studies checked, an unresolved V gene accounts for under half of them, and the cause for the rest is not known. The DNA was the basis for D and trimming; V, J and clone size are from that table. This sample holds approximately 120,000 clones; roughly nine tenths were observed only once. Of the sample, approximately 1% falls within the top ten clones. About this clone itself: This receptor's antigen is unknown. The record has no base qualities; no much larger clone is one base away.

The donors belonged to the validation cohort of 120 subjects, which was separate from the roughly 670-subject first cohort. Counted from cysteine to phenylalanine, this CDR3 has 14 amino acids. CDR3 DNA only is kept here, 42 bases in frame from base 1. V loses 0 bases of germline sequence and J loses 0 bases, and the interval between the two ends is 6 bases. As encoded in the germline V gene (reference sequence), CDR1 is GTSNPN while CDR2 is SVGIG. The specimen was PBMCs. This TCR came from a woman between 18 and 30 years old in good health and CMV-seronegative. This sequence uses TRBV30 and TRBJ1-5; TRBD1 could be the D gene, as 5 bases match. The DNA sequence follows: TGTGCCTGGAGTGTACAGGATAGCAATCAGCCCCAGCATTTT. It encodes CAWSVQDSNQPQHF.